This TCR beta chain was observed in a study of cytomegalovirus exposure and HLA in healthy donors. General study points: Association of a missense DCLRE1C variant with TCR beta V- and J-gene trimming was reported in a later analysis.

The PCR ran on 60 Vbeta and 13 Jbeta primers. Some clones are missing from TCRdb's copy, which holds only in-frame ones; the method was immunoSEQ multiplex PCR. The sample consists of about 130,000 clones, approximately 85% of them appearing once. Although they were nominally healthy when sampled, donors likely had unrecorded immune exposures. For this clone: The antigen is not known.

Germline-derived CDR1 and CDR2 are SGDLS and YYNGEE. Deletions cut 3 bases from V and 5 bases from J, with 12 bases between. This CDR3 has 13 residues. The gene calls are TRBV9 and TRBJ2-7; maybe TRBD2 (6 bases). The sample comprised PBMCs. The receptor was isolated from a male donor in good health and CMV-seropositive. CDR3 nucleotide sequence: TGTGCCAGCAGCGCCTCTAGCGTAGACGAGCAGTACTTC. Its translation: CASSASSVDEQYF.